The TCR beta chain under discussion was sequenced for a study of monozygotic twins with cystic fibrosis. Study-level points and caveats: Age, concordance and disease severity did not associate with shared CDR3 numbers. Monozygotic CF twins shared more identical nucleotide clonotypes than unrelated patients.

Generated by immunoSEQ multiplex PCR, the TCRdb table keeps only in-frame clones and is missing some. The table records about 7,500 clones, 94% of them present only once. Of note for this clone: Its specificity is not known.

With V trimmed by 11 bases and J by 8 bases, 13 bases remained unmatched. Germline loops: CDR1 MNHNY, CDR2 SVGAGI (reference sequence). CDR3 length equals 14 residues. V gene TRBV6-6 combines with J gene TRBJ1-4, with 8 nucleotides matching TRBD1. The specimen sequenced was blood. The clonotype originates from a boy aged 2 to 9 with cystic fibrosis. Here the CDR3 reads CAARGRGAGEKLFF. DNA for the CDR3: TGTGCCGCCAGGGGGCGGGGAGCGGGAGAAAAACTGTTTTTT.